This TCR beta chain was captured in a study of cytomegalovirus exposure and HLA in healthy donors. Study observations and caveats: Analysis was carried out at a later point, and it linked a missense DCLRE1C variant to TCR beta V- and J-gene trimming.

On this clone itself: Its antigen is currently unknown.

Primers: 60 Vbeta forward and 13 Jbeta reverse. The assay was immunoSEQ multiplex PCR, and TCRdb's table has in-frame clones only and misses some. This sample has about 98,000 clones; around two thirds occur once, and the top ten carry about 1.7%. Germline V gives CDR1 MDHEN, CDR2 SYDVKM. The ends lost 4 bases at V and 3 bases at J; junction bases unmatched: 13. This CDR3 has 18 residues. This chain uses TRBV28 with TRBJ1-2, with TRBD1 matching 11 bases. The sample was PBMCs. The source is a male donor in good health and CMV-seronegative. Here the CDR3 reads CASSSTGTGGLLDYGYTF. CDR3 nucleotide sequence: TGTGCCAGCAGTTCTACCGGGACAGGGGGGCTTTTGGACTATGGCTACACCTTC.